Detailed here is one T cell receptor beta chain. The sample originates from a study of blood T cell repertoires in COVID-19. Whole-study context: T cells, B-cell-depleted T cells, or PBMCs supplied cDNA or gDNA.

The trim removed 7 bases at V and 3 bases at J, leaving 10 bases unmatched. Per germline, CDR1 SNHLY and CDR2 FYNNEI. There are 16 residues in the CDR3. Using immunoSEQ multiplex PCR, the repertoire was profiled, and TCRdb retains in-frame clones only, with some absent. In the table there are 160,000 or so clones, roughly 80% of which are singletons. The sequencing sample was made of PBMCs or T cells enriched from blood (not recorded which). The sequence was obtained from a woman aged 45-65 years who had recovered from COVID-19. The rearrangement joins TRBV2 to TRBJ1-5, with 9 bases aligning to TRBD1. Written as DNA, the CDR3 is TGTGCCAGCAATATACCGGGACAGGGATACAATCAGCCCCAGCATTTT. Its translation: CASNIPGQGYNQPQHF.